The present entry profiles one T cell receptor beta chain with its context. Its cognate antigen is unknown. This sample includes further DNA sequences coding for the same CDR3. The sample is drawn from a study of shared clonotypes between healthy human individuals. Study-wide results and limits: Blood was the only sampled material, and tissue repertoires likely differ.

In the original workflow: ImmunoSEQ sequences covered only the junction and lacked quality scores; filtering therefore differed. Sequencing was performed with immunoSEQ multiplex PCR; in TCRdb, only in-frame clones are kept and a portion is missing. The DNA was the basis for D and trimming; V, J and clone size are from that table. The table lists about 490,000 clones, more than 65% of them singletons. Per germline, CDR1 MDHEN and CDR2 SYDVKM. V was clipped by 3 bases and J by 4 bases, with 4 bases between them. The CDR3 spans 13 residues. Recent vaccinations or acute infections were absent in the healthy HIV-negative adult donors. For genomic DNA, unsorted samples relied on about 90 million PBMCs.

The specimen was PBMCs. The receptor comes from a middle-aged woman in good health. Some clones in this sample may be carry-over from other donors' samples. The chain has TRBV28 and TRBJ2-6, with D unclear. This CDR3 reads CASSLGGANVLTF. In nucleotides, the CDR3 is TGTGCCAGCAGTTTGGGGGGGGCCAACGTCCTGACTTTC.